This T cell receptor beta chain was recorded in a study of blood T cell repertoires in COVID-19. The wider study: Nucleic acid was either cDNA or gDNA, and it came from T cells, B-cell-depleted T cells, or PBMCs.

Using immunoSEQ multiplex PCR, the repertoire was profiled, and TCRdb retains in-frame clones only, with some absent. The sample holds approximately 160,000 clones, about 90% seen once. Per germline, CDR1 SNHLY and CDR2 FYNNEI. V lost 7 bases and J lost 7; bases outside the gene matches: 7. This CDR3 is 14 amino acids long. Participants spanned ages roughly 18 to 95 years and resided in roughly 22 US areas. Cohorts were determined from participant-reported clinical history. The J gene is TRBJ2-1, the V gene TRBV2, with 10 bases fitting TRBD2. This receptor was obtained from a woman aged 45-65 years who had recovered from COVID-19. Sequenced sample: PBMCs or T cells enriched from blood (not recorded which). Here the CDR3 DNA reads TGTGCCAGCATGACTAGCGGGTCACCTAATGAGCAGTTCTTC. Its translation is CASMTSGSPNEQFF. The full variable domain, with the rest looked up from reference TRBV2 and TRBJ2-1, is EPEVTQTPSHQVTQMGQEVILRCVPISNHLYFYWYRQILGQKVEFLVSFYNNEISEKSEIFDDQFSVERPDGSNFTLKIRSTKLEDSAMYFCASMTSGSPNEQFFGPGTRLTVL.